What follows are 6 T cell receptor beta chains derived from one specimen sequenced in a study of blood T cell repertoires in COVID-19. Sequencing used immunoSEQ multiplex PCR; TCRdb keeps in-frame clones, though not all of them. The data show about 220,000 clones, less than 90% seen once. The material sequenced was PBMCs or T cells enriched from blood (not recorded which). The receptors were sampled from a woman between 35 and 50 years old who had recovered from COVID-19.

CDR3 nucleotide sequence: TGTGCCGTAGAGGGAGCTGGGGCCAACGTCCTGACTTTC. It is translated as CAVEGAGANVLTF. This chain connects TRBV30 to TRBJ2-6, with a possible D match to TRBD2 (5 bases). CDR1 and CDR2 (germline): GTSNPN, SVGIG (reference sequence). V lost 8 bases to trimming and J lost 2 bases, with 10 bases between them. This CDR3 is 13 amino acids long.

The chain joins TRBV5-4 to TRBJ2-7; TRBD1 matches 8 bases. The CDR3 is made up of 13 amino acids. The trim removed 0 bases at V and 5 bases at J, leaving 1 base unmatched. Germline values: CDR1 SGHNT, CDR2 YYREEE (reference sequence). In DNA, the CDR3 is TGTGCCAGCAGCTTGGGACAGGGGCACGAGCAGTACGTC. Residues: CASSLGQGHEQYV.

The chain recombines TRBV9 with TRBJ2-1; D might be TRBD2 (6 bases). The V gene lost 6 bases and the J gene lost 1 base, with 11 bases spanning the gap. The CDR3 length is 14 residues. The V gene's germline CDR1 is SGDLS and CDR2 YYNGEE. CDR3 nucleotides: TGTGCCAGCAACCGGGACTCTTCCTACAATGAGCAGTTCTTC. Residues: CASNRDSSYNEQFF.

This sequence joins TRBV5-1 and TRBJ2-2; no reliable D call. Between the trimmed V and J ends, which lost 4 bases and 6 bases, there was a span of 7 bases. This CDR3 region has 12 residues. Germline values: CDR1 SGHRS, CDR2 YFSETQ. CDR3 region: CASSRVAGELFF. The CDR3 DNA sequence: TGCGCCAGCAGCCGGGTTGCCGGGGAGCTGTTTTTT.

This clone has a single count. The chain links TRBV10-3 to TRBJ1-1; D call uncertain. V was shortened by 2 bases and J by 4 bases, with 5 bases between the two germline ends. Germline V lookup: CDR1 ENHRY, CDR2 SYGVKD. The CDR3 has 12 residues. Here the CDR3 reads CAISEISTEAFF. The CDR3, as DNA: TGTGCCATCAGTGAGATCAGCACTGAAGCTTTCTTT.

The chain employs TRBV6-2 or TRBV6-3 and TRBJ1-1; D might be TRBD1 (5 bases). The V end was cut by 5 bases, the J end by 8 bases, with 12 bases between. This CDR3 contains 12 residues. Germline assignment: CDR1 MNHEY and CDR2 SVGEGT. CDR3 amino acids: CASSTGGREAFF. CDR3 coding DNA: TGTGCCAGCAGTACCGGGGGAAGGGAAGCTTTCTTT.